The 6 T cell receptor beta chains listed next were all sequenced from one sample in a study of cytomegalovirus exposure and HLA in healthy donors. The study ran its PCR with 60 Vbeta and 13 Jbeta primers. Sequencing was performed with immunoSEQ multiplex PCR; in TCRdb, only in-frame clones are kept and a portion is missing. The sample has 110,000 to 150,000 clones; over 70% are singletons. Source material: PBMCs. The receptors come from a man aged 40-49 years in good health and CMV-seronegative.

The J gene is TRBJ2-7, the V gene TRBV4-3; 7 bases map to TRBD1. In germline, CDR1 is LGHNA, CDR2 YSLEER. This CDR3 spans 17 amino acids. V dropped 0 bases and J dropped 4; count of bases not matched to a gene: 12. The CDR3 coding sequence is TGCGCCAGCAGCCAAGACCTCCCGGGACAGACCCTTTACGAGCAGTACTTC. This codes for CASSQDLPGQTLYEQYF.

This chain links TRBV29-1 with TRBJ1-2; 8 bases align to TRBD1. With 3 bases clipped from V and 0 bases from J, the junction kept 15 bases outside the gene matches. The germline V gene encodes CDR1 SQVTM and CDR2 ANQGSEA. The CDR3 loop spans 18 amino acids. This CDR3 is CSVEEDRAPILANYGYTF. In nucleotides, the CDR3 is TGCAGCGTTGAGGAGGACAGGGCCCCTATACTAGCTAACTATGGCTACACCTTC.

This chain's CDR3 is CAWSPLRGRVDTEAFF. The CDR3 DNA reads as TGTGCCTGGAGTCCCCTCAGGGGGCGAGTCGACACTGAAGCTTTCTTT. The chain carries TRBV30 and TRBJ1-1; 8 nucleotides align to TRBD1. V was clipped by 2 bases and J by 3 bases; unmatched bases: 11. CDR1 and CDR2 from the germline V gene are GTSNPN and SVGIG (reference sequence). The CDR3 loop spans 16 amino acids.

This clone has more than one count but fewer than ten. The chain has TRBV5-4 and TRBJ1-1; 11 nucleotides match TRBD1. The CDR3 spans 15 residues. V lost 6 bases to trimming and J lost 7 bases; unmatched junction nucleotides: 11. CDR1 and CDR2 (germline): SGHNT, YYREEE (reference sequence). The CDR3 is CASKPSGQGAYEAFF. CDR3 DNA: TGTGCCAGCAAGCCGAGTGGACAGGGGGCTTATGAAGCTTTCTTT.

In DNA form, the CDR3 reads TGTGCCAGCAGCTTGGCCAGCAGGGATGACACTGAAGCTTTCTTT. It is translated as CASSLASRDDTEAFF. The chain is built from TRBV5-8 and TRBJ1-1; tentative D call: TRBD1 (5 bases). Trimming cost V 0 bases and J 3 bases, with 12 bases left between them. The CDR3 has 15 residues. From germline, CDR1 is SGHTS and CDR2 YDEGEE.

The chain has TRBV5-4 and TRBJ1-1; D is perhaps TRBD1 (6 bases). The length of the CDR3 is 14 residues. Germline lookup yields CDR1 SGHNT and CDR2 YYREEE (reference sequence). The ends were cut back, 4 bases at V and 1 base at J, with 11 bases in the middle. CDR3 region: CASSKGVRNTEAFF. CDR3 DNA sequence: TGTGCCAGCAGCAAGGGGGTCCGGAACACTGAAGCTTTCTTT.